This entry is about one T cell receptor (beta chain). The data were obtained in a study of blood T cell repertoires in COVID-19. In the study overall: Acute-phase and convalescent COVID-19 samples originated in the United States, Italy and Spain. PBMCs, B-cell-depleted T cells, or T cells provided the cDNA or gDNA that made up the material.

Study processing details: Amplification of reference gene primers was used by the study to estimate nucleated cell counts. Sequencing was performed with immunoSEQ multiplex PCR; in TCRdb, only in-frame clones are kept and a portion is missing. V and J calls and clone size are given by that table; D and trimming were obtained from the DNA. The sample carries about 170,000 clones, about 88% recorded once. Seattle-derived patients entered the study during active infection and were followed longitudinally. Germline values: CDR1 SGHTA, CDR2 FQGNSA. The CDR3 has 14 amino acids. Trimming removed 1 base from V and 6 bases from J, with 12 bases in between.

The sequenced sample was peripheral blood. The origin of this receptor is a woman of 80 years or more with COVID-19, enrolled during active disease. This chain joins TRBV7-2 and TRBJ1-2; D is possibly TRBD1 (5 bases). DNA for the CDR3: TGTGCCAGCAGCTTAGGGGGCAGCCTGGATGGCTACACCTTC. Translating gives CASSLGGSLDGYTF.